This T cell receptor beta chain was recorded in a study of cytomegalovirus exposure and HLA in healthy donors. Points from the study as a whole: CMV antigen specificity was confirmed in vitro for three CMV-associated chains. Across all donors, roughly uniform sequencing depth was an assumption of the presence/absence analyses.

The PCR employed 60 Vbeta primers together with 13 Jbeta primers. Profiling relied on immunoSEQ multiplex PCR, and the TCRdb table lists in-frame clones only, not all of them. The table shows 120,000 to 150,000 clones, with about 75% occurring only once. Points on this clone: Its antigen is undetermined.

In germline, CDR1 is SNHLY, CDR2 FYNNEI. The CDR3 contains 13 residues. Trimming left V 4 bases short and J 4 bases short, with 10 bases between. The sequencing sample was made of PBMCs. The sequence derives from a woman aged 25 to 39 in good health and CMV-seronegative. The chain uses TRBV2 and TRBJ1-2; D not resolved. CDR3 bases: TGTGCCAGCAGTGTCGACTTAAGCTATGGCTACACCTTC. Protein: CASSVDLSYGYTF.